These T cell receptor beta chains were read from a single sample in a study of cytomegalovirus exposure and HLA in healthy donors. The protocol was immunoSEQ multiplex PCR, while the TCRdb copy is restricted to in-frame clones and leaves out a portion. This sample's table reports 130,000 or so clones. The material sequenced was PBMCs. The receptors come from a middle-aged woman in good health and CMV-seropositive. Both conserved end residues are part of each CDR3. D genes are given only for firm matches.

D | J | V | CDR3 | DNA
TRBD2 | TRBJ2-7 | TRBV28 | CASSAGSGIIYEQYF | TGTGCCAGCAGTGCTGGGAGCGGGATAATTTACGAGCAGTACTTC
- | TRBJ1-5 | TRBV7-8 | CASSLGNQRFDNQPQHF | TGTGCCAGCAGCTTAGGGAATCAGAGGTTCGACAATCAGCCCCAGCATTTT
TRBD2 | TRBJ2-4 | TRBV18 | CASSFPGTSGPSPF | TGTGCCAGCTCATTCCCCGGGACTAGCGGGCCAAGCCCATTC
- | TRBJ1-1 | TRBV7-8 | CASRPSRTNTEAFF | TGTGCCAGCCGCCCCTCCAGAACGAACACTGAAGCTTTCTTT
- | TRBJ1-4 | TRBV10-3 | CASRREGNEKLFF | TGTGCTTCCCGTCGTGAGGGTAATGAAAAACTGTTTTTT
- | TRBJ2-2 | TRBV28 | CASSLGGASTGELFF | TGTGCCAGCAGTTTAGGGGGGGCGAGCACCGGGGAGCTGTTTTTT
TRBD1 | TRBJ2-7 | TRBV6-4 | CASSPGTGSYEQYF | TGTGCCAGCAGTCCCGGGACAGGGTCCTACGAGCAGTACTTC
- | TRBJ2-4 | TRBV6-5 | CASSLSWGEDIQYF | TGTGCCAGCAGTCTCTCTTGGGGAGAAGACATTCAGTACTTC
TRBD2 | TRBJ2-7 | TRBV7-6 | CASSLGLAGAEQYF | TGTGCCAGCAGCTTAGGTCTAGCGGGAGCCGAGCAGTACTTC
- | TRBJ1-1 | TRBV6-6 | CASTFPAPGTEAFF | TGTGCCAGCACCTTTCCCGCCCCGGGCACTGAAGCTTTCTTT
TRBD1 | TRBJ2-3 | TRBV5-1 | CASSLAGTGSTDTQYF | TGCGCCAGCAGCTTGGCTGGGACAGGTAGCACAGATACGCAGTATTTT
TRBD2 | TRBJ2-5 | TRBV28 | CASSRVVAGETQYF | TGTGCCAGCAGCCGGGTGGTAGCGGGAGAGACCCAGTACTTC
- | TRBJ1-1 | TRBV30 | CAWSVGQGGTEAFF | TGTGCCTGGAGTGTAGGGCAGGGAGGAACTGAAGCTTTCTTT
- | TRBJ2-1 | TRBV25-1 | CASSARAGPVPNEQFF | TGTGCCAGCAGTGCAAGAGCGGGCCCCGTTCCCAATGAGCAGTTCTTC
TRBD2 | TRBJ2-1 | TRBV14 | CASSQDAGGGVSYNEQFF | TGTGCCAGCAGCCAAGACGCGGGAGGAGGGGTTTCCTACAATGAGCAGTTCTTC
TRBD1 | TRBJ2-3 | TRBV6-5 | CASSLGQGVTDTQYF | TGTGCCAGCAGTCTCGGACAGGGAGTCACAGATACGCAGTATTTT
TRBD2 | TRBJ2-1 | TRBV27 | CASRPITSGSSYNEQFF | TGTGCCAGCAGACCCATTACTAGCGGGAGCTCCTACAATGAGCAGTTCTTC
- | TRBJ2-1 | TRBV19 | CASRTAGSYNEQFF | TGTGCCAGTAGGACCGCGGGCTCTTACAATGAGCAGTTCTTC
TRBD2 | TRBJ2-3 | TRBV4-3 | CASSQDRGTSRADTQYF | TGCGCCAGCAGCCAAGATCGGGGGACTAGCCGTGCAGATACGCAGTATTTT
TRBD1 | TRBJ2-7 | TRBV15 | CATSIFRDSRAYEQYF | TGTGCCACCAGCATATTCCGGGACAGCCGAGCCTACGAGCAGTACTTC
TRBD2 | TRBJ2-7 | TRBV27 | CASSWSGISSYEQYF | TGTGCCAGCAGTTGGAGCGGGATAAGCTCCTACGAGCAGTACTTC
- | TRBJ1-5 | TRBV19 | CASSIFGGHQPQHF | TGTGCCAGTAGTATCTTTGGAGGGCATCAGCCCCAGCATTTT
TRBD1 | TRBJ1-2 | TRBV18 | CASSPTQGDGYTF | TGTGCCAGCTCCCCAACACAGGGGGATGGCTACACCTTC
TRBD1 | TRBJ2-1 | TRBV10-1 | CASSENPGGDEQFF | TGCGCCAGCAGTGAAAATCCAGGGGGCGATGAGCAGTTCTTC
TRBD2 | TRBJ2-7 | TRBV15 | CATSREATSGTRYEQYF | TGTGCCACCAGCAGAGAAGCGACTAGCGGGACACGCTACGAGCAGTACTTC
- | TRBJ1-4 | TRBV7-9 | CASSQSGFANEKLFF | TGTGCCAGCAGCCAATCAGGGTTTGCTAATGAAAAACTGTTTTTT
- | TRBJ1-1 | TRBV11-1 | CASSGGRSTEAFF | TGTGCCAGCAGCGGCGGTCGTAGCACTGAAGCTTTCTTT
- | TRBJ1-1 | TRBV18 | CASSPPPGNTEAFF | TGTGCCAGCTCACCACCGCCGGGGAACACTGAAGCTTTCTTT
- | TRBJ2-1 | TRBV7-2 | CASSQGGDPNEQFF | TGTGCCAGCAGCCAAGGCGGGGACCCCAATGAGCAGTTCTTC
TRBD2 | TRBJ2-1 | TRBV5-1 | CASSFGSPGLGSYNEQFF | TGCGCCAGCAGCTTTGGCTCGCCGGGACTAGGCTCCTACAATGAGCAGTTCTTC
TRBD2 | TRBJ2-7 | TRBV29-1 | CSVGSLGRAYEQYF | TGCAGCGTTGGTTCGCTAGGGAGGGCCTACGAGCAGTACTTC
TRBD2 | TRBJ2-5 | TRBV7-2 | CASSLGLAVYQETQYF | TGTGCCAGCAGCCTCGGACTAGCGGTGTACCAAGAGACCCAGTACTTC
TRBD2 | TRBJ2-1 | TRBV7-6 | CASSAGTSGLDSEQFF | TGTGCCAGCAGCGCCGGGACTAGCGGGCTAGACAGTGAGCAGTTCTTC
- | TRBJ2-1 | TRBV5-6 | CASSAGISLKFF | TGTGCCAGCAGCGCGGGAATAAGTCTCAAGTTCTTC
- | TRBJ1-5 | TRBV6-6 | CASSDYTGNQPQHF | TGTGCCAGCAGTGACTACACCGGCAATCAGCCCCAGCATTTT
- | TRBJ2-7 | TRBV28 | CASSLAGTFYEQYF | TGTGCCAGCAGTTTAGCGGGAACCTTCTACGAGCAGTACTTC
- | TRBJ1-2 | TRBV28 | CASSLSRGYTF | TGTGCCAGCAGTTTATCTCGGGGCTACACCTTC
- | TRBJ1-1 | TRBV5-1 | CASSTGRPPEAFF | TGCGCCAGCAGTACCGGTCGCCCGCCTGAAGCTTTCTTT
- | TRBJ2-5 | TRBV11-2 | CASSPGHPLGETQYF | TGTGCCAGCAGCCCGGGACACCCTTTGGGTGAGACCCAGTACTTC
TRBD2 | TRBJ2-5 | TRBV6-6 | CATGLAGGGEETQYF | TGTGCTACGGGACTAGCGGGAGGAGGTGAAGAGACCCAGTACTTC
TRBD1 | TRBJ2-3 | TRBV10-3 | CAISLGQSLYTQYF | TGTGCCATCAGCCTGGGACAGTCTCTTTATACGCAGTATTTT
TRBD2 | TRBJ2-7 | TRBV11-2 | CASSFGGMGEQYF | TGTGCCAGCAGCTTCGGGGGGATGGGCGAGCAGTACTTC
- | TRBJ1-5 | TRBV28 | CASTPAQGHQPQHF | TGTGCCAGCACACCGGCACAGGGTCATCAGCCCCAGCATTTT
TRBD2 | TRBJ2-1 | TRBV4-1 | CASSQGSGRNEQFF | TGCGCCAGCAGCCAAGGAAGCGGGAGGAACGAGCAGTTCTTC
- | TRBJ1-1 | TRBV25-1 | CASSDRLRGAFF | TGTGCCAGCAGTGACCGGCTACGGGGTGCTTTCTTT
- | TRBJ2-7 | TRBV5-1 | CASSLGVQGSHEQYF | TGCGCCAGCAGCTTGGGTGTACAGGGATCCCACGAGCAGTACTTC
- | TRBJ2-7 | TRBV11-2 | CASSATHYEQYF | TGTGCCAGCAGCGCCACACACTACGAGCAGTACTTC
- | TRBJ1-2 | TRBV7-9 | CASSLGADYGYTF | TGTGCCAGCAGCTTAGGAGCGGACTATGGCTACACCTTC
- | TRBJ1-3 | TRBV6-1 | CASSEGGRVGFGNTIYF | TGTGCCAGCAGTGAAGGGGGGCGGGTTGGTTTCGGAAACACCATATATTTT
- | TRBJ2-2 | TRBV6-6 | CASSDRGGTGELFF | TGTGCCAGCAGTGACAGGGGAGGGACCGGGGAGCTGTTTTTT
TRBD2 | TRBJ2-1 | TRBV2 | CASSSSGRAYNEQFF | TGTGCCAGCAGTTCAAGCGGGAGGGCCTACAATGAGCAGTTCTTC
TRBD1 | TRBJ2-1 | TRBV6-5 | CASSYRGRRNEQFF | TGTGCCAGCAGTTACAGGGGGCGCAGGAATGAGCAGTTCTTC
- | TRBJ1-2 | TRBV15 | CATSRDRGGAYGYTF | TGTGCCACCAGCAGGGACCGGGGGGGCGCATATGGCTACACCTTC